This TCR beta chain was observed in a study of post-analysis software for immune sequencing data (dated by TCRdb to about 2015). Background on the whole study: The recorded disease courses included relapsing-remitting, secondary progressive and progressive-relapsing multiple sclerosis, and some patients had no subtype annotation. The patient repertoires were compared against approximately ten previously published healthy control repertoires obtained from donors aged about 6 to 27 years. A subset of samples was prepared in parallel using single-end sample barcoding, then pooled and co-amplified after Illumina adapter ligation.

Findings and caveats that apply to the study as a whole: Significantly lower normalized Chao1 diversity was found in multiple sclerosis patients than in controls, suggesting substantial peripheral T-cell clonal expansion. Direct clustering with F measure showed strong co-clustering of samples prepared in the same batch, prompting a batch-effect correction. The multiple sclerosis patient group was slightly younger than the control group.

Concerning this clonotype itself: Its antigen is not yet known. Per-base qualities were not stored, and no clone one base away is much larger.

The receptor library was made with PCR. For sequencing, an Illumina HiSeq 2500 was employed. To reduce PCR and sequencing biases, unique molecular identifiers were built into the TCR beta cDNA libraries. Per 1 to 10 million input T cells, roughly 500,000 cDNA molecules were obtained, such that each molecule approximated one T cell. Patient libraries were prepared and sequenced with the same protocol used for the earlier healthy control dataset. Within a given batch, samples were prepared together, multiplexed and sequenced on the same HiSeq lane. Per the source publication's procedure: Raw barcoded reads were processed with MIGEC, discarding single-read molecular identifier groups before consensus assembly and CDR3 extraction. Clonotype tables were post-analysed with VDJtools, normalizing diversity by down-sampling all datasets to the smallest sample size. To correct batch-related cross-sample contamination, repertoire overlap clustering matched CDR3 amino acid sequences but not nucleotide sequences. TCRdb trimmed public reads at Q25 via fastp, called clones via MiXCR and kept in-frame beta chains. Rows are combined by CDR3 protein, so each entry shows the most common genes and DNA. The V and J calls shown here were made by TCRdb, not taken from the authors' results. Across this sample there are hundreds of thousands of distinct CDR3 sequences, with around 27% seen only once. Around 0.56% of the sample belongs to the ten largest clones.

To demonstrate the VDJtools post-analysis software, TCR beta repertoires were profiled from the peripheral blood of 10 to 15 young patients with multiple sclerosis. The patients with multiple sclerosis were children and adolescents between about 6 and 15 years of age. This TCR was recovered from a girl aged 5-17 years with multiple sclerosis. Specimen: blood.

The CDR3 sequence is CASSRAGQPYSYEQYF. The sequenced DNA: TGTGCCAGCAGCCGTGCGGGACAGCCATACTCCTACGAGCAGTACTTC. The chain couples TRBV5-5 to TRBJ2-7; a tentative D call is TRBD1 (7 bases match). The trim is 4 bases for V and 0 bases for J, with a gap of 17 bases between the germline ends. There are 16 amino acids in the CDR3, from cysteine to phenylalanine inclusive. Only CDR3 DNA is held: 48 bases, read in frame from base 1. As encoded in the germline V gene (reference sequence), CDR1 is SGHKS while CDR2 is YYEKEE.